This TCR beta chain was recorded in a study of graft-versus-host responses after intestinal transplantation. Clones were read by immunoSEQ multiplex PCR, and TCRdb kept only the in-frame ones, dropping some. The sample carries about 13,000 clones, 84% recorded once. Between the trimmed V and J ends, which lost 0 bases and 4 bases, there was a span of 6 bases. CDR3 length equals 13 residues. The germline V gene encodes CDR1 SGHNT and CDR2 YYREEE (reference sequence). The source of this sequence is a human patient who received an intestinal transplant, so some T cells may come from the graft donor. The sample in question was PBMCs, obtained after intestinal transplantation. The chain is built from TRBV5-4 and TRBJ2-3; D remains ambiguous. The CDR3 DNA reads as TGTGCCAGCAGCTTGGACGGAGCAGATACGCAGTATTTT. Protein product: CASSLDGADTQYF.